Listed here are 8 T cell receptor beta chains from one sample, sequenced in a study of blood T cell repertoires in COVID-19. Libraries were prepared by immunoSEQ multiplex PCR; TCRdb keeps only in-frame clonotypes and omits some of them. The repertoire holds fewer than 55,000 clones, with about four fifths as singletons. The specimen sequenced was peripheral blood. These TCRs come from a man aged 50 to 59 with acute or convalescent COVID-19.

The rearrangement joins TRBV27 to TRBJ2-3; 11 nucleotides align to TRBD2. This CDR3 is built from 16 residues. Looked up from germline, CDR1 is MNHEY and CDR2 is SMNVEV (reference sequence). V shed 6 bases and J 2 bases; nucleotides not matched to a gene: 7. CDR3 amino acids: CASRERLAGYTDTQYF. The CDR3 DNA follows: TGTGCCAGCAGAGAAAGACTAGCGGGGTACACAGATACGCAGTATTTT.

A few counts support this clone. The genes are TRBV27 and TRBJ2-4; the match to TRBD2 covers 12 bases. J was trimmed by 9 bases and V by 6 bases; bases with no gene match: 9. This CDR3 has 15 residues. Looked up from germline, CDR1 is MNHEY and CDR2 is SMNVEV (reference sequence). CDR3 protein: CASSRLAGVGFIQYF. CDR3 nucleotides: TGTGCCAGCAGCAGACTAGCGGGAGTAGGGTTCATTCAGTACTTC.

The gene calls are TRBV7-9 and TRBJ2-7; weak D call: TRBD2 (5 bases). The V end was cut by 5 bases, the J end by 2 bases, with 16 bases between. Germline CDR1 is SEHNR and CDR2 is FQNEAQ (reference sequence). The CDR3 extends over 15 amino acids. The CDR3 is CASSPDTSAAYEQYF. The CDR3 nucleotides are TGTGCCAGCAGCCCGGATACTAGTGCTGCCTACGAGCAGTACTTC.

The gene calls are TRBV12-5 and TRBJ2-1, with 8 bases matching TRBD1. Trimming cost V 5 bases and J 8 bases; bases outside gene matches: 2. This CDR3 contains 12 residues. CDR1 LGHNT and CDR2 FRNRAP come from the germline V gene. CDR3 sequence reads: CASGLQGDEQFF. The CDR3 DNA is TGTGCTAGTGGTCTACAGGGGGATGAGCAGTTCTTC. The variable domain in full, with the rest retrieved from reference TRBV12-5 and TRBJ2-1, is DARVTQTPRHKVTEMGQEVTMRCQPILGHNTVFWYRQTMMQGLELLAYFRNRAPLDDSGMPKDRFSAEMPDATLATLKIQPSEPRDSAVYFCASGLQGDEQFFGPGTRLTVL.

The rearrangement uses TRBV27 and TRBJ2-7, with 7 bases identical to TRBD2. CDR3 size: 17 residues. The germline gives CDR1 MNHEY, CDR2 SMNVEV (reference sequence). V was pared by 5 bases and J by 0 bases, with 13 bases of the junction left unmatched. The CDR3 DNA is TGTGCCAGCAGTCGACGACTGAATAGCGGGTCCTCCTACGAGCAGTACTTC. Its protein product is CASSRRLNSGSSYEQYF.

The chain combines TRBV11-2 with TRBJ1-4; D ambiguous. The germline V gene encodes CDR1 SGHAT and CDR2 FQNNGV. Between the trimmed V and J ends, which lost 0 bases and 3 bases, there was a span of 8 bases. The CDR3 consists of 15 residues. The CDR3: CASSLEIRPNEKLFF. The DNA for the CDR3 is TGTGCCAGCAGCTTAGAAATCAGGCCTAATGAAAAACTGTTTTTT.

The V and J genes are TRBV6-4 and TRBJ2-1, with D possibly matching TRBD2 (6 bases). The V gene's germline CDR1 is MRHNA and CDR2 SNTAGT. The V gene lost 5 bases and the J gene lost 2 bases, with 13 bases spanning the gap. The CDR3 loop spans 15 amino acids. The CDR3 DNA reads as TGTGCCAGCAGTCTAGCGCTCGGAACCTACAATGAGCAGTTCTTC. Translated, it gives CASSLALGTYNEQFF.

The chain recombines TRBV11-2 with TRBJ2-1, with 8 bases identical to TRBD1. V dropped 5 bases and J dropped 5; count of bases not matched to a gene: 11. Germline V CDR1 and CDR2: SGHAT, FQNNGV. The CDR3 sequence is 16 residues long. The CDR3 sequence: CASSVGQGPPHNEQFF. For the CDR3, the DNA is TGTGCCAGCAGCGTAGGACAGGGACCCCCTCACAATGAGCAGTTCTTC.